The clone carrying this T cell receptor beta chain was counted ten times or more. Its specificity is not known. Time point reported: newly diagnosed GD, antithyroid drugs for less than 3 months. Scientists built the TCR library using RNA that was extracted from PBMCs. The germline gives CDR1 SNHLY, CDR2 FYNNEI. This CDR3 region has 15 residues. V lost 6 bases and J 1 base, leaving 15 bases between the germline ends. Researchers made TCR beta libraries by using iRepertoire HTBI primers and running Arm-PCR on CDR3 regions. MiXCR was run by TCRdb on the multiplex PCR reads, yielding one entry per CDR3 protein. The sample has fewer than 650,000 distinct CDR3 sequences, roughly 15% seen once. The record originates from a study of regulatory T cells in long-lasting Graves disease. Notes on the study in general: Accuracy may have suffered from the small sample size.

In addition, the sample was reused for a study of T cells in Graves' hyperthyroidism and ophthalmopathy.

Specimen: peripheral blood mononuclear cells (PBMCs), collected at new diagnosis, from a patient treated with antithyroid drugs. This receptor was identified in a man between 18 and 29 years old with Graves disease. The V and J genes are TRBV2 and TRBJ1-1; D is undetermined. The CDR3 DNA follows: TGTGCCAGCAGATTGACGGGAGGCCGGAACACTGAAGCTTTCTTT. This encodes CASRLTGGRNTEAFF.